Below, 2 T cell receptor beta chains from the same sample are listed, as sequenced in a study of T and B cells in COVID-19 patients. BIOMED2 TRB-A/B primer pools were used in multiplex TRB PCR. Using its own MiXCR run on the multiplex PCR reads, TCRdb lists one record per CDR3 protein. Here the sample spans about 16,000 distinct CDR3 sequences, roughly 29% being singletons. From blood, roughly 220-550 ng of genomic DNA served as TRB template. Sequences were obtained from blood. The receptors were gathered from a human donor who had recovered from COVID-19.

Note on this clonotype: A much larger clone differs by one base, so this may be a read error. The V and J genes are TRBV27 and TRBJ1-5; D remains unclear. V was clipped by 6 bases and J by 8 bases, with 14 bases between them. Germline CDR1 is MNHEY and CDR2 is SMNVEV (reference sequence). The CDR3 totals 13 residues. CDR3 in amino acids: CASRDSGNKPQHF. In nucleotides, the CDR3 is TGTGCCAGCAGGGACTCTGGTAATAAGCCCCAGCATTTT.

This clonotype was observed a handful of times. The chain recombines TRBV15 with TRBJ2-7; TRBD1 matches 7 bases. CDR1 and CDR2 (germline): LNHNV, YYDKDF (reference sequence). The CDR3 is 13 amino acids. The V segment lost 0 bases and the J segment 5 bases; nucleotides outside the gene matches: 1. The CDR3 DNA is TGTGCCACCAGCAGAGATACAGGGGACGAGCAGTACTTC. This translates into CATSRDTGDEQYF.